This TCR beta chain was identified during a study of blood T cell repertoires in COVID-19. The overall study: Samples taken during acute and convalescent COVID-19 were collected in the United States, Italy and Spain.

Methods used by the authors: Estimation of nucleated cell counts relied on the amplification of reference gene primers. The table came from immunoSEQ multiplex PCR; TCRdb's copy has only in-frame clones and leaves some out. The DNA was the basis for D and trimming; V, J and clone size are from that table. The sample records 350,000 to 550,000 clones, 75% to 90% being singletons. The age range of participants was about 18 to 89 years, with residence in fewer than 25 US areas. Two consecutive negative NP/OP PCR tests, clearance, or resolved symptoms defined Cohort 3 recovery. The CDR3 is 16 amino acids. Trimming took 0 bases from V and 3 from J, leaving 14 bases between them. Germline CDR1 reads KGHSH; CDR2 reads LQKENI.

Material for sequencing was PBMCs or T cells enriched from blood (not recorded which). This chain links TRBV18 with TRBJ1-1; D may be TRBD1 (6 bases). The source is a man aged 25 to 40 who had recovered from COVID-19. CDR3 DNA sequence: TGTGCCAGCTCACCACCAACAGGGTGGTTCGACACTGAAGCTTTCTTT. It yields the protein CASSPPTGWFDTEAFF.